The 30 T cell receptor beta chains listed next were all sequenced from one sample in a study of resident and recirculating memory T cells in vitiligo. Only in-frame clones appear in the TCRdb table, and some are missing; sequencing was by immunoSEQ multiplex PCR. The sample holds 70,000 or so clones, roughly 92% seen once. Sequenced input: blood. Receptor source: a male donor with vitiligo.

The gene calls are TRBV7-2 and TRBJ1-1; 7 bases map to TRBD1. V was pared by 0 bases and J by 2 bases, with 9 bases of the junction left unmatched. This CDR3 contains 17 residues. Germline lookup yields CDR1 SGHTA and CDR2 FQGNSA. CDR3 sequence: CASSLAAPWDSNTEAFF. The CDR3 DNA is TGTGCCAGCAGCTTAGCGGCCCCTTGGGACAGCAACACTGAAGCTTTCTTT. Based on the CDR3 plus reference TRBV7-2 and TRBJ1-1, the full variable domain is GAGVSQSPSNKVTEKGKDVELRCDPISGHTALYWYRQSLGQGLEFLIYFQGNSAPDKSGLPSDRFSAERTGGSVSTLTIQRTQQEDSAVYLCASSLAAPWDSNTEAFFGQGTRLTVV.

The chain carries TRBV7-6 and TRBJ2-5; the D gene is possibly TRBD1 (5 bases). The germline CDR1 and CDR2 sequences are SGHVS and FNYEAQ. CDR3 length: 14 residues. V was shortened by 1 base and J by 5 bases, with 11 bases between the two germline ends. CDR3 region: CASSLGREVETQYF. CDR3 nucleotide sequence: TGTGCCAGCAGCTTAGGCAGGGAAGTGGAGACCCAGTACTTC. The variable domain in full, with the rest retrieved from reference TRBV7-6 and TRBJ2-5, is GAGVSQSPRYKVTKRGQDVALRCDPISGHVSLYWYRQALGQGPEFLTYFNYEAQQDKSGLPNDRFSAERPEGSISTLTIQRTEQRDSAMYRCASSLGREVETQYFGPGTRLLVL.

This chain joins TRBV7-3 and TRBJ1-6; no firm D call. Trimming took off 2 bases at V and 9 bases at J, with 8 bases between the two ends. Germline CDR1 SGHTA, CDR2 FQGTGA. The CDR3 extends over 13 amino acids. The chain's CDR3 is CASSLEEGSPLHF. Written as DNA, the CDR3 is TGTGCCAGCAGCTTAGAAGAGGGTTCACCCCTCCACTTT.

The rearrangement links TRBV6-4 to TRBJ1-6; TRBD1 might be the D (5 bases). V dropped 0 bases and J dropped 9 bases, with 9 bases sitting between them. Germline lookup yields CDR1 MRHNA and CDR2 SNTAGT. This CDR3 is 14 amino acids long. The CDR3 DNA follows: TGTGCCAGCAGTGACTCAGGGGAAGGTTCACCCCTCCACTTT. Translated: CASSDSGEGSPLHF.

In this sample, this clone turned up once. The V call is TRBV5-5, the J call TRBJ2-1; TRBD1 matches 11 bases. With 4 bases clipped from V and 8 bases from J, the junction kept 5 bases outside the gene matches. This CDR3 has 14 amino acids. Germline values: CDR1 SGHKS, CDR2 YYEKEE (reference sequence). The CDR3 reads CASSPGQGVHEQFF. Written as DNA, the CDR3 is TGTGCCAGCAGCCCGGGACAGGGGGTCCATGAGCAGTTCTTC.

The gene calls are TRBV10-3 and TRBJ1-4, with 7 bases that match TRBD1. V gave up 7 bases and J gave up 4 bases; unmatched junction bases: 6. Germline lookup yields CDR1 ENHRY and CDR2 SYGVKD. This CDR3 is 14 amino acids long. As DNA, the CDR3 is TGTGCCATCATCAAGACAGGGCATAATGAAAAACTGTTTTTT. It translates to CAIIKTGHNEKLFF.

V usage is TRBV4-3 and J usage is TRBJ1-3; D is possibly TRBD1 (5 bases). CDR1 LGHNA and CDR2 YSLEER come from the germline V gene. The CDR3 runs 18 residues. Trimming removed 0 bases at V and 0 bases at J, with 15 bases between. In DNA, the CDR3 is TGCGCCAGCAGCCAAGATGCATGGCAGGGTGACTCTGGAAACACCATATATTTT. This gives the protein CASSQDAWQGDSGNTIYF.

The chain couples TRBV19 to TRBJ2-5; 10 bases are a match to TRBD2. The CDR3 runs to 15 residues. The germline CDR1 and CDR2 sequences are LNHDA and SQIVND (reference sequence). The junction had 5 bases not matched to a gene; V was cut back by 6 bases and J by 1 base. Here the CDR3 DNA reads TGTGCCAGTAGGTCGACTAGCGGGTTCCAAGAGACCCAGTACTTC. It specifies CASRSTSGFQETQYF.

This clone was counted a single time. As DNA, the CDR3 is TGTGCCAGCAGCTTAGTATATCGACTAGCGGTCCAAGAGACCCAGTACTTC. Encoded protein: CASSLVYRLAVQETQYF. This sequence joins TRBV7-6 and TRBJ2-5; the match to TRBD2 covers 9 bases. CDR3 size: 17 residues. CDR1 and CDR2 from the germline V gene are SGHVS and FNYEAQ. J lost 1 base, V lost 1 base, and 7 bases had no gene match.

This CDR3 reads CASSPESSRGGNEQFF. The CDR3 DNA reads as TGTGCCAGCAGCCCTGAGTCTAGTCGGGGGGGAAATGAGCAGTTCTTC. This sequence joins TRBV7-3 and TRBJ2-1; TRBD2 aligns across 8 bases. CDR1 is SGHTA, CDR2 FQGTGA, per germline. The CDR3 totals 16 residues. Germline trimming cut 5 bases from V and 7 bases from J; bases unmatched to any gene: 13. The full variable domain, its missing parts supplied by reference TRBV7-3 and TRBJ2-1, is GAGVSQTPSNKVTEKGKYVELRCDPISGHTALYWYRQSLGQGPEFLIYFQGTGAADDSGLPNDRFFAVRPEGSVSTLKIQRTERGDSAVYLCASSPESSRGGNEQFFGPGTRLTVL.

This clone was observed once. This chain links TRBV5-4 with TRBJ1-1; D possibly corresponds to TRBD1 (5 bases). This CDR3 comprises 16 residues. The V gene lost 0 bases and the J gene lost 2 bases, with 14 bases spanning the gap. Per the germline V gene, CDR1 is SGHNT and CDR2 is YYREEE (reference sequence). CDR3 nucleotide sequence: TGTGCCAGCAGCTTGGGGGCCGGGGGGAGAAACACTGAAGCTTTCTTT. Residues: CASSLGAGGRNTEAFF. Full variable domain (outside the CDR3, taken from reference TRBV5-4 and TRBJ1-1): ETGVTQSPTHLIKTRGQQVTLRCSSQSGHNTVSWYQQALGQGPQFIFQYYREEENGRGNFPPRFSGLQFPNYSSELNVNALELDDSALYLCASSLGAGGRNTEAFFGQGTRLTVV.

V is TRBV6-4 and J is TRBJ1-2, with D unclear. Trimming took 3 bases from V and 0 from J, leaving 14 bases between them. The CDR3 extends over 16 amino acids. Per germline, CDR1 MRHNA and CDR2 SNTAGT. This CDR3 is CASSEGGNSPNYGYTF. The CDR3 DNA reads as TGTGCCAGCAGTGAAGGAGGGAATTCTCCTAACTATGGCTACACCTTC.

In this sample, this clone turned up once. This sequence joins TRBV7-9 and TRBJ2-1; 11 bases are a match to TRBD2. Trimming took 5 bases from V and 15 from J; bases not matched to a gene: 12. CDR3 length: 14 amino acids. Germline V gene data show CDR1 as SEHNR and CDR2 as FQNEAQ (reference sequence). In DNA, the CDR3 is TGTGCCAGCAGCACCCTCCCGACTAGCGGGGCTACGTTCTTC. This codes for CASSTLPTSGATFF. Filled out from reference TRBV7-9 and TRBJ2-1, the complete variable domain reads DTGVSQNPRHKITKRGQNVTFRCDPISEHNRLYWYRQTLGQGPEFLTYFQNEAQLEKSRLLSDRFSAERPKGSFSTLEIQRTEQGDSAMYLCASSTLPTSGATFFGPGTRLTVL.

V usage is TRBV10-3 and J usage is TRBJ1-3; 8 nucleotides line up with TRBD1. The CDR3 is made up of 14 amino acids. Looked up from germline, CDR1 is ENHRY and CDR2 is SYGVKD. V lost 6 bases, J lost 3 bases, and 4 bases stayed unmatched. DNA of the CDR3: TGTGCCATCAGACAGGGGGACGATGGAAACACCATATATTTT. Translation: CAIRQGDDGNTIYF.

J is TRBJ2-3 and V is TRBV7-9, with TRBD1 as a possible D gene (6 bases). Trimming pared 5 bases from V and 5 bases from J, leaving 11 bases between. Germline V gene data show CDR1 as SEHNR and CDR2 as FQNEAQ (reference sequence). The CDR3 extends over 13 amino acids. The CDR3 reads CASSHSQGDTQYF. For the CDR3, the DNA is TGTGCCAGCAGCCATTCACAGGGAGATACGCAGTATTTT.

V gene TRBV4-2 combines with J gene TRBJ2-3; 12 nucleotides align to TRBD2. V shed 1 base and J 0 bases; nucleotides not matched to a gene: 8. This CDR3 spans 19 amino acids. The V gene's germline CDR1 is LGHNA and CDR2 YNFKEQ. This CDR3 is CASSQATSGGSTSTDTQYF. CDR3 nucleotide sequence: TGTGCCAGCAGCCAAGCGACTAGCGGGGGCTCGACTAGCACAGATACGCAGTATTTT.

This clone showed up just once. The rearrangement links TRBV15 to TRBJ1-1; no clear D gene. Germline CDR1 LNHNV, CDR2 YYDKDF (reference sequence). The V and J ends lost 0 bases and 8 bases respectively, with 10 bases between them. The length of the CDR3 is 13 residues. Here the CDR3 reads CATSRDRGEEAFF. CDR3 nucleotides: TGTGCCACCAGCAGAGATCGTGGGGAGGAAGCTTTCTTT.

This chain uses TRBV27 with TRBJ2-1; possibly TRBD2 for D (5 bases). The V gene's germline CDR1 is MNHEY and CDR2 SMNVEV (reference sequence). V lost 2 bases to trimming and J lost 2 bases, with 10 bases between them. The CDR3 is made up of 15 amino acids. CDR3 sequence (DNA): TGTGCCAGCAGTTTACGCGGGCCCACCTACAATGAGCAGTTCTTC. Translated: CASSLRGPTYNEQFF.

This clone showed up just once. V usage is TRBV29-1 and J usage is TRBJ2-7; 8 positions match TRBD1. V lost 1 base and J lost 7; bases outside the gene matches: 3. CDR3 size: 12 residues. Per germline, CDR1 SQVTM and CDR2 ANQGSEA. In DNA, the CDR3 is TGCAGCGTTGAAGGCAGGGGGCGGGAGCAGTACTTC. The encoded protein is CSVEGRGREQYF.

J is TRBJ1-5 and V is TRBV4-3; 10 bases agree with TRBD1. Germline V gene data show CDR1 as LGHNA and CDR2 as YSLEER. The CDR3 extends over 15 amino acids. V lost 4 bases to trimming and J lost 6 bases; unmatched junction nucleotides: 6. The CDR3 here is CASSPGQGTSQPQHF. CDR3 DNA: TGCGCCAGCAGCCCGGGACAGGGGACTAGTCAGCCCCAGCATTTT.

The rearrangement links TRBV7-3 to TRBJ2-3; 8 bases match TRBD1. This CDR3 has 16 amino acids. CDR1 SGHTA and CDR2 FQGTGA come from the germline V gene. Trimming at V came to 1 base and at J to 1 base, leaving 4 bases not matched to a gene. The CDR3 reads CASSLMGTGGTDTQYF. The CDR3 DNA is TGTGCCAGCAGCTTAATGGGGACAGGTGGCACAGATACGCAGTATTTT.

V is TRBV29-1 and J is TRBJ1-3; possible D gene TRBD1, 6 bases. The V and J ends lost 7 bases and 2 bases respectively, with 12 bases between them. There are 13 residues in the CDR3. The germline V gene has CDR1 SQVTM and CDR2 ANQGSEA. The CDR3 region is CSADSGAGNTIYF. In DNA, the CDR3 is TGCAGCGCCGATTCAGGGGCTGGAAACACCATATATTTT.

J is TRBJ2-1 and V is TRBV6-1; 7 bases agree with TRBD1. This CDR3 contains 15 residues. Germline V CDR1 and CDR2: MNHNS, SASEGT. Unmatched junction bases numbered 8, after V lost 6 bases and J lost 3 bases. The CDR3 region is CASSPPGTVYNEQFF. The CDR3 bases are TGTGCCAGCAGCCCTCCCGGGACAGTCTACAATGAGCAGTTCTTC.

The chain recombines TRBV7-6 with TRBJ2-1; D is perhaps TRBD1 (5 bases). V shed 2 bases and J shed 7 bases, with 9 bases lying between them. The germline gives CDR1 SGHVS, CDR2 FNYEAQ. CDR3 size: 13 residues. As DNA, the CDR3 is TGTGCCAGCAGCTTATCACCAGGGAATGAGCAGTTCTTC. Protein: CASSLSPGNEQFF.

V is TRBV2 and J is TRBJ1-1; TRBD1 aligns across 8 bases. The CDR3 covers 11 residues. Per germline, CDR1 SNHLY and CDR2 FYNNEI. With V trimmed by 3 bases and J by 11 bases, 2 bases remained unmatched. The CDR3 loop reads CASSETGVAFF. CDR3 DNA: TGTGCCAGCAGTGAGACAGGGGTGGCTTTCTTT.

This chain links TRBV18 with TRBJ2-2; perhaps TRBD2 as D (5 bases). Germline V gene lookup returns CDR1 KGHSH and CDR2 LQKENI. This CDR3 region has 17 residues. V gave up 6 bases and J gave up 2 bases, with 19 bases separating them. The CDR3 sequence: CASSQELPGFNTGELFF. The CDR3 DNA reads as TGTGCCAGCTCCCAAGAGTTACCGGGGTTTAACACCGGGGAGCTGTTTTTT.

The rearrangement links TRBV9 to TRBJ2-2, with D uncertain. CDR3 length: 13 residues. CDR1 and CDR2 from the germline V gene are SGDLS and YYNGEE. V lost 6 bases to trimming and J lost 5 bases, with 11 bases between them. CDR3 DNA sequence: TGTGCCAGCACCTTAGAGAGAACCGGGGAGCTGTTTTTT. Protein sequence: CASTLERTGELFF. Looking up the rest from reference TRBV9 and TRBJ2-2 gives the full variable domain: DSGVTQTPKHLITATGQRVTLRCSPRSGDLSVYWYQQSLDQGLQFLIQYYNGEERAKGNILERFSAQQFPDLHSELNLSSLELGDSALYFCASTLERTGELFFGEGSRLTVL.

The CDR3: CASSLPQGTDTQYF. CDR3 nucleotide sequence: TGCGCCAGCAGCTTGCCCCAGGGCACAGATACGCAGTATTTT. This chain connects TRBV5-1 to TRBJ2-3; no definite D call. Trimming removed 1 base from V and 1 base from J, with 7 bases in between. The CDR3 runs 14 residues. Germline V gene sequence: CDR1 SGHRS, CDR2 YFSETQ. The whole variable domain, remainder taken from reference TRBV5-1 and TRBJ2-3, is KAGVTQTPRYLIKTRGQQVTLSCSPISGHRSVSWYQQTPGQGLQFLFEYFSETQRNKGNFPGRFSGRQFSNSRSEMNVSTLELGDSALYLCASSLPQGTDTQYFGPGTRLTVL.

V and J are TRBV2 and TRBJ2-1; 10 nucleotides agree with TRBD2. There are 17 residues in the CDR3. With V trimmed by 4 bases and J by 6 bases, 12 bases remained unmatched. Germline V gives CDR1 SNHLY, CDR2 FYNNEI. Here the CDR3 reads CASSGASSGGASNEQFF. The CDR3 bases are TGTGCCAGCAGTGGGGCGTCGAGCGGGGGGGCCTCCAATGAGCAGTTCTTC.

This clone was counted a single time. The V and J genes are TRBV7-2 and TRBJ1-1; D is unclear. V dropped 5 bases and J dropped 5 bases, with 15 bases sitting between them. From germline, CDR1 is SGHTA and CDR2 FQGNSA. This CDR3 comprises 14 residues. The CDR3 DNA reads as TGTGCCAGCAGCCCCTCACTCCGGGAAACTGAAGCTTTCTTT. The encoded protein is CASSPSLRETEAFF.